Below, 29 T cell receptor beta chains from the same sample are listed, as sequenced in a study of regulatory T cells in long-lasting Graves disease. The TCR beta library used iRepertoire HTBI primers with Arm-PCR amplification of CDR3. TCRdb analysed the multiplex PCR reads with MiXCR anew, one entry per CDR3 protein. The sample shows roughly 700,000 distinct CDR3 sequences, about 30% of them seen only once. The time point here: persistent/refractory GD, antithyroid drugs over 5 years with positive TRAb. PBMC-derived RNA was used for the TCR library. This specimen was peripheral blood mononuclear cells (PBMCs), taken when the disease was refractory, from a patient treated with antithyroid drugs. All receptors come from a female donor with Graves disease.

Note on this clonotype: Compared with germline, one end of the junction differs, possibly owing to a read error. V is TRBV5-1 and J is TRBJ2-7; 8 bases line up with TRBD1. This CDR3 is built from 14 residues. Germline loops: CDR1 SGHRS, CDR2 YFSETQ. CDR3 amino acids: CASSGQGGGYEQYF. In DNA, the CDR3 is TGTGCCAGCAGCGGACAGGGAGGCGGGTACGAGCAGTACTTC.

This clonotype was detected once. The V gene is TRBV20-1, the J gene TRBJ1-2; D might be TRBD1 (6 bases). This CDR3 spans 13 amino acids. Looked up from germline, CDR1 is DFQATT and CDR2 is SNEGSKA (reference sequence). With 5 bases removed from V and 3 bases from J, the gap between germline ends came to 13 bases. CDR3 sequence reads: CSAGGQVYYGYTF. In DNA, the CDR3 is TGCAGTGCTGGGGGCCAGGTCTACTATGGCTACACCTTC.

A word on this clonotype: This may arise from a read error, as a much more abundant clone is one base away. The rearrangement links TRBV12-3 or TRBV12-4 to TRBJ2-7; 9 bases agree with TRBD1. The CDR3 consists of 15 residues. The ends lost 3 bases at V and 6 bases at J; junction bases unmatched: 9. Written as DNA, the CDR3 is TGTGCCAGCAGTTTTCTCGGGACAGGGCACTGCGAGCAGTACTTC. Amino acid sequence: CASSFLGTGHCEQYF.

The CDR3 is CAISEPTGFGNTIYF. The CDR3 nucleotides read TGTGCCATCAGTGAACCGACGGGGTTCGGAAACACCATATATTTT. The J gene is TRBJ1-3, the V gene TRBV10-3; D is uncertain. This CDR3 is 15 amino acids long. Deletions cut 3 bases from V and 4 bases from J, with 13 bases between. Germline V gene data show CDR1 as ENHRY and CDR2 as SYGVKD.

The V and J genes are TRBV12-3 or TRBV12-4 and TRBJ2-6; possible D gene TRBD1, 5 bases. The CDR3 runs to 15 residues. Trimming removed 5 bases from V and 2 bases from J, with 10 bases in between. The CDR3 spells CASSPDSPGANVLTF. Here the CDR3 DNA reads TGTGCCAGCAGTCCAGACAGTCCTGGGGCCAACGTCCTGACTTTC.

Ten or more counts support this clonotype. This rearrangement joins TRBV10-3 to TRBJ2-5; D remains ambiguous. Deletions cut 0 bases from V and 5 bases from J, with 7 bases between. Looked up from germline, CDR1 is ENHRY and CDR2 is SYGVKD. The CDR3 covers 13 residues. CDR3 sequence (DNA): TGTGCCATCAGTGAGTCAACCGGGGAGACCCAGTACTTC. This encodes CAISESTGETQYF.

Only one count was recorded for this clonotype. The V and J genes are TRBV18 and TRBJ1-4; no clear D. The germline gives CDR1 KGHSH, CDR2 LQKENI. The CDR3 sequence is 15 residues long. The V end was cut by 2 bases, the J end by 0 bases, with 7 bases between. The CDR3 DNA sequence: TGTGCCAGCTCACCAATGGGATCAACTAATGAAAAACTGTTTTTT. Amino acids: CASSPMGSTNEKLFF.

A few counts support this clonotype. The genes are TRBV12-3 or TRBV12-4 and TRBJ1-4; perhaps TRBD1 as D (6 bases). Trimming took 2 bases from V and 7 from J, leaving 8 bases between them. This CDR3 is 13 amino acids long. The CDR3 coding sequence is TGTGCCAGCAGTTTAAAACAGGGTGAAAAACTGTTTTTT. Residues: CASSLKQGEKLFF.

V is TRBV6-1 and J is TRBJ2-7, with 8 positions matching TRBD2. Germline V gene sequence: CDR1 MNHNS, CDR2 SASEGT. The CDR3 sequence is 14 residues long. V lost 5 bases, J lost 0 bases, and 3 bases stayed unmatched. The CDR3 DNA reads TGTGCCAGCAGTCTTAGCGGGGTCTCCTACGAGCAGTACTTC. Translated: CASSLSGVSYEQYF.

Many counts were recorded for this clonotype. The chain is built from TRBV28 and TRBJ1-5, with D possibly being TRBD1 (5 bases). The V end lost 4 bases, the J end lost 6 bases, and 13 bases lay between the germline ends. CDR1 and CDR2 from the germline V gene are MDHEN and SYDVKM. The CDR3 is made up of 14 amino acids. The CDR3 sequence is CASSYPVGGQPQHF. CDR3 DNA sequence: TGTGCCAGCAGTTATCCCGTGGGGGGTCAGCCCCAGCATTTT.

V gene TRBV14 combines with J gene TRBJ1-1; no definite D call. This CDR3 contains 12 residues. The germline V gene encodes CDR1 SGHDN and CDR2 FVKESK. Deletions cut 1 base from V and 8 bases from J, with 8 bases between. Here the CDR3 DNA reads TGTGCCAGCAGCCAAGCTGGGAAGGAAGCTTTCTTT. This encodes CASSQAGKEAFF.

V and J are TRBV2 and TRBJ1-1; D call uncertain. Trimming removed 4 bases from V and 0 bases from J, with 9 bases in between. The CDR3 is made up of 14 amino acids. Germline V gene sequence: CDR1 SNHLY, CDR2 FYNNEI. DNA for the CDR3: TGTGCCAGCAGTGCATTCCCGGTGAACACTGAAGCTTTCTTT. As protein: CASSAFPVNTEAFF.

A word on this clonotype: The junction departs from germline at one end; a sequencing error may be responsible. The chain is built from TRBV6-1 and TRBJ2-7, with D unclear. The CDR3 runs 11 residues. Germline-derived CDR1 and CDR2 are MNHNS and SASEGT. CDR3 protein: CASSEVQAPHF. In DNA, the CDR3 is TGTGCCAGCAGTGAAGTCCAGGCCCCACACTTC.

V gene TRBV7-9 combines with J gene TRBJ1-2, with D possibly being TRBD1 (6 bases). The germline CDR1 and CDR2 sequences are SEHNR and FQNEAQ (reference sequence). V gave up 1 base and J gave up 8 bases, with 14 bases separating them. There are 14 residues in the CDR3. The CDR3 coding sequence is TGTGCCAGCAGCTTAGACCAGGGGCTGCGGGGCTACACCTTC. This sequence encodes CASSLDQGLRGYTF.

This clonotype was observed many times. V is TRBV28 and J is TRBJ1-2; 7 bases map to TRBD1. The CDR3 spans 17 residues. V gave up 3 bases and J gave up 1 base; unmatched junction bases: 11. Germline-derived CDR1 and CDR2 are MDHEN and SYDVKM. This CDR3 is CASSFPRGTENNYGYTF. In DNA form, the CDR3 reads TGTGCCAGCAGTTTCCCTCGAGGGACAGAGAATAACTATGGCTACACCTTC.

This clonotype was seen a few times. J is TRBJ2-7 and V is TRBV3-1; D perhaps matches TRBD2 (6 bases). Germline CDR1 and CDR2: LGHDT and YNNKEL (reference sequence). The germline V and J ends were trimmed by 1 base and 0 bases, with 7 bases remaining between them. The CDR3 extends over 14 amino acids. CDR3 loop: CASSQVRDSYEQYF. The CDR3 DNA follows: TGTGCCAGCAGCCAAGTGCGGGACTCCTACGAGCAGTACTTC.

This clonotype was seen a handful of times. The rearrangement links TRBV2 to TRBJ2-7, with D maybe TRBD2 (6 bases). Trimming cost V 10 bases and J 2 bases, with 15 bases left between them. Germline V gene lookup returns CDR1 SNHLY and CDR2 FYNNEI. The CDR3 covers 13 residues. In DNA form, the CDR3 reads TGTGCCACTCTCGGTCGGGAGACCTACGAGCAGTACTTC. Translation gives CATLGRETYEQYF.

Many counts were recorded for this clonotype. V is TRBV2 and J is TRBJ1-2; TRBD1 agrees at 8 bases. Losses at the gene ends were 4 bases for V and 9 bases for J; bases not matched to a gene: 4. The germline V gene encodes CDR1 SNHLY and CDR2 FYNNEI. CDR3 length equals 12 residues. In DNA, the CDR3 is TGTGCCAGCAGTGGGGACAGGCGGAGCTACACCTTC. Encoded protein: CASSGDRRSYTF.

The CDR3 is CSASGPHIAGVETQYF. CDR3 nucleotides: TGCAGTGCTAGTGGCCCCCATATAGCGGGAGTAGAGACCCAGTACTTC. The chain has TRBV20-1 and TRBJ2-5; TRBD2 matches at 9 bases. V shed 3 bases, J shed 4 bases, and the junction held 12 bases outside the gene matches. CDR1 and CDR2 from the germline V gene are DFQATT and SNEGSKA (reference sequence). The CDR3 is 16 amino acids.

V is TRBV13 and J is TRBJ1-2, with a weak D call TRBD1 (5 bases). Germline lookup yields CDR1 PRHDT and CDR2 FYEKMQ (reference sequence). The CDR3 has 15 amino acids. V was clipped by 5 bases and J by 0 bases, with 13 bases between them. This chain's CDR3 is CASSPWGGANYGYTF. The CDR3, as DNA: TGTGCCAGCAGCCCCTGGGGGGGGGCTAACTATGGCTACACCTTC.

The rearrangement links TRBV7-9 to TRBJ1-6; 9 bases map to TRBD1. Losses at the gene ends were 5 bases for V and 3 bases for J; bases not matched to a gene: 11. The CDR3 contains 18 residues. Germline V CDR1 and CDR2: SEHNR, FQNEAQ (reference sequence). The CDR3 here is CASSLLPGTGSYNSPLHF. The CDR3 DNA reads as TGTGCCAGCAGCCTTCTTCCCGGGACAGGGAGCTATAATTCACCCCTCCACTTT.

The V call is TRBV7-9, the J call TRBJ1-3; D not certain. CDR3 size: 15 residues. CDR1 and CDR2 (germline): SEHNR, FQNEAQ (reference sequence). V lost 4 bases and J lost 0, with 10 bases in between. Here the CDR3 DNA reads TGTGCCAGCAGCTCACTCGTCCCCTCTGGAAACACCATATATTTT. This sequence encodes CASSSLVPSGNTIYF.

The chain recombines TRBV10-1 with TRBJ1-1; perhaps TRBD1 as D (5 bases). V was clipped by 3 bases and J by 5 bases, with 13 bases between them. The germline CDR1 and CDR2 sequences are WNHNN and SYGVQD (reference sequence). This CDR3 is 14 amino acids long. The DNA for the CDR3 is TGCGCCAGCAGTGACGGGGGATTAGGGACTGAAGCTTTCTTT. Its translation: CASSDGGLGTEAFF.

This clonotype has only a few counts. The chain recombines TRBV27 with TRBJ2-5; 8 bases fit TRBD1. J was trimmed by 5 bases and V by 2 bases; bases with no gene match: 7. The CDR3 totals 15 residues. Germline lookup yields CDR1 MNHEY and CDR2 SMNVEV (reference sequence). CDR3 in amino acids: CASSLRTGSMETQYF. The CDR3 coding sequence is TGTGCCAGCAGTTTAAGGACAGGGAGCATGGAGACCCAGTACTTC.

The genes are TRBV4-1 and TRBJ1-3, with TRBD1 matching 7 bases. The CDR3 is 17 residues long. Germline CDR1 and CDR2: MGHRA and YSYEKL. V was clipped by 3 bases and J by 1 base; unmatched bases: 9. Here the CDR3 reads CASSQSGTALSGNTIYF. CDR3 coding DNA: TGCGCCAGCAGCCAGTCCGGGACAGCACTTTCTGGAAACACCATATATTTT.

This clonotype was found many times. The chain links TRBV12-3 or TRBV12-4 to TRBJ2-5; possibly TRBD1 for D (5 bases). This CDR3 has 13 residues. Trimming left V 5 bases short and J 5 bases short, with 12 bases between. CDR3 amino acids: CASSPGLRETQYF. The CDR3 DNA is TGTGCCAGCAGTCCAGGGTTGAGGGAGACCCAGTACTTC.

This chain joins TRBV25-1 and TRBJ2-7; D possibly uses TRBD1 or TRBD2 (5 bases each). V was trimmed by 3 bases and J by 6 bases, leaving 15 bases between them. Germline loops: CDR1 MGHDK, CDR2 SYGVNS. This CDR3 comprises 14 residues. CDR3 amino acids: CASSDGTPIAEQYF. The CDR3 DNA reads TGTGCCAGCAGTGATGGGACCCCCATAGCCGAGCAGTACTTC.

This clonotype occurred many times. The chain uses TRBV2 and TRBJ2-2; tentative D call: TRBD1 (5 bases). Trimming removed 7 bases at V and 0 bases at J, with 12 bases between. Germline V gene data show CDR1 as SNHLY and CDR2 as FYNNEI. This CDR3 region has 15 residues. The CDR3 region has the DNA TGTGCCAGCATTCAGGGAACTACGAACACCGGGGAGCTGTTTTTT. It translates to CASIQGTTNTGELFF. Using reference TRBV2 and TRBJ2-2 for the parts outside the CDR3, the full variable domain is EPEVTQTPSHQVTQMGQEVILRCVPISNHLYFYWYRQILGQKVEFLVSFYNNEISEKSEIFDDQFSVERPDGSNFTLKIRSTKLEDSAMYFCASIQGTTNTGELFFGEGSRLTVL.

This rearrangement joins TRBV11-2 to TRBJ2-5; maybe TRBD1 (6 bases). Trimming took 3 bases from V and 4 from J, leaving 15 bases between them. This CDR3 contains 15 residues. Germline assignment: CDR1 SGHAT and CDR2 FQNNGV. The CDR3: CASSFGTGQGETQYF. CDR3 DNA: TGTGCCAGCAGCTTTGGGACGGGACAAGGAGAGACCCAGTACTTC.